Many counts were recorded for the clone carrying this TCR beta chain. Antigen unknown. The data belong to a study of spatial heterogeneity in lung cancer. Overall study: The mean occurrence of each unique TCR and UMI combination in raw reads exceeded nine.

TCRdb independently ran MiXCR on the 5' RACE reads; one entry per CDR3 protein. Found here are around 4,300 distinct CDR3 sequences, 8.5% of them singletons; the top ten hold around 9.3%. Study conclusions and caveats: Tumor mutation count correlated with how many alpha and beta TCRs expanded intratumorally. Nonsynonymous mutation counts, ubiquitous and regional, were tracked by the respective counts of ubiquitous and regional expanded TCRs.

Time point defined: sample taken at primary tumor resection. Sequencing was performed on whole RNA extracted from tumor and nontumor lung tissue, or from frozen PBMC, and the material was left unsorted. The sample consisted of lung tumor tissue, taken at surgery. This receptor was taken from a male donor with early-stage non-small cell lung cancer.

CDR3: CASSLGRQGGYEQYF. CDR3 DNA: TGTGCCAGCAGCTTAGGTCGACAGGGGGGCTACGAGCAGTACTTC. This chain uses TRBV7-2 with TRBJ2-7; the match to TRBD1 covers 9 bases. The CDR3 consists of 15 residues. The J segment lost 3 bases and the V segment lost 1 base, leaving 4 bases of the junction unmatched. The germline V gene has CDR1 SGHTA and CDR2 FQGNSA. Full variable domain (outside the CDR3, taken from reference TRBV7-2 and TRBJ2-7): GAGVSQSPSNKVTEKGKDVELRCDPISGHTALYWYRQSLGQGLEFLIYFQGNSAPDKSGLPSDRFSAERTGGSVSTLTIQRTQQEDSAVYLCASSLGRQGGYEQYFGPGTRLTVT.